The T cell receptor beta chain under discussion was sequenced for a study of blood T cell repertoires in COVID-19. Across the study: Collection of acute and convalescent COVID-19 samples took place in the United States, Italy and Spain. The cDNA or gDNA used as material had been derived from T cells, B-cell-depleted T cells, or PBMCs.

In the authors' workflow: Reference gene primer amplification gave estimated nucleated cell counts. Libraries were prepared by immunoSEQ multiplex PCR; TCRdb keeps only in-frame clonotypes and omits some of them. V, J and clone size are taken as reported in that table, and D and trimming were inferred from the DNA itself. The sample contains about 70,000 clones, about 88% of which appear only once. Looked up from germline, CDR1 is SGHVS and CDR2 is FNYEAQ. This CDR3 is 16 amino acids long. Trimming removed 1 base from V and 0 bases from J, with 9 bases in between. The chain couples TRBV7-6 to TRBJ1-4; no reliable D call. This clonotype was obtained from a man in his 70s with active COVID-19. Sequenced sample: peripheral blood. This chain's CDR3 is CASSLGAGATNEKLFF. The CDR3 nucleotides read TGTGCCAGCAGCTTAGGTGCGGGCGCAACTAATGAAAAACTGTTTTTT.